The text below deals with one TCR beta chain. What it binds is not known. Generated by immunoSEQ multiplex PCR, the TCRdb table keeps only in-frame clones and is missing some. Among about 150,000 clones listed, roughly 90% were seen once. This entry belongs to a study of cytomegalovirus exposure and HLA in healthy donors. Turning to the study itself: The roughly 130 validation repertoires, a later analysis reported, used the same platform as the approximately 730 repertoires from the first cohort.

Study observations and caveats: Cytomegalovirus association was listed for approximately 150 TCR beta chains. Confirmation was obtained in vitro that three CMV-associated chains are specific for CMV antigens. According to a subsequent analysis, TCR clusters from the first cohort were inclined to appear together in the 120 validation repertoires.

The V segment lost 3 bases and the J segment 5 bases; nucleotides outside the gene matches: 13. Per germline, CDR1 SNHLY and CDR2 FYNNEI. CDR3 size: 17 residues. The chain links TRBV2 to TRBJ2-5; TRBD2 matches at 9 bases. This TCR was recovered from a young man in good health and CMV-seronegative. Specimen: PBMCs. For the CDR3, the DNA is TGTGCCAGCAGTGACCCGACTAGCGGAGGGCGGGGGGAGACCCAGTACTTC. It yields the protein CASSDPTSGGRGETQYF.